The 27 T cell receptor beta chains presented below share a single source sample, sequenced in a study of OX40 agonist ivuxolimab in advanced cancers. Produced via immunoSEQ multiplex PCR; TCRdb's table is partial and in-frame only. The sample has tens of thousands of clones, around 89% seen once. Sequenced here: CD4+ or CD8+ T cells sorted from blood, sampled in a trial of the OX40 agonist ivuxolimab. The receptor source for this set is an adult with an advanced solid tumor such as melanoma, head and neck, liver or kidney cancer.

V usage is TRBV18 and J usage is TRBJ1-1; no clear D. The CDR3 runs to 14 residues. Germline V gene sequence: CDR1 KGHSH, CDR2 LQKENI. V dropped 0 bases and J dropped 1 base, with 6 bases sitting between them. This CDR3 reads CASSPPATNTEAFF. In DNA, the CDR3 is TGTGCCAGCTCACCACCGGCCACGAACACTGAAGCTTTCTTT. Full variable domain (outside the CDR3, taken from reference TRBV18 and TRBJ1-1): NAGVMQNPRHLVRRRGQEARLRCSPMKGHSHVYWYRQLPEEGLKFMVYLQKENIIDESGMPKERFSAEFPKEGPSILRIQQVVRGDSAAYFCASSPPATNTEAFFGQGTRLTVV.

This chain joins TRBV28 and TRBJ2-3, with 7 positions matching TRBD1. The CDR3 covers 17 residues. J lost 0 bases, V lost 6 bases, and 12 bases had no gene match. CDR1 and CDR2 (germline): MDHEN, SYDVKM. CDR3 amino acids: CASSSPGTAASTDTQYF. The CDR3 DNA sequence: TGTGCCAGCAGCTCACCAGGGACAGCAGCTAGCACAGATACGCAGTATTTT.

This chain uses TRBV6-5 with TRBJ1-2; D is ambiguous. This CDR3 has 12 amino acids. V lost 8 bases and J 5 bases, leaving 12 bases between the germline ends. The germline V gene encodes CDR1 MNHEY and CDR2 SVGAGI. CDR3 loop: CASSTDFYGYTF. CDR3 coding DNA: TGTGCCAGCTCCACCGACTTTTATGGCTACACCTTC.

The J gene is TRBJ1-4, the V gene TRBV19; 7 nucleotides match TRBD1. V trimming: 5 bases; J trimming: 3 bases; junction bases outside the gene matches: 9. CDR1 and CDR2 (germline): LNHDA, SQIVND (reference sequence). This CDR3 comprises 16 residues. In DNA form, the CDR3 reads TGTGCCAGTAGTTACCGAAGACAGGGTTCTAATGAAAAACTGTTTTTT. Translating it yields CASSYRRQGSNEKLFF.

The chain links TRBV9 to TRBJ1-2; D gene uncertain. The CDR3 spans 12 residues. Germline-derived CDR1 and CDR2 are SGDLS and YYNGEE. Trimming pared 3 bases from V and 8 bases from J, leaving 11 bases between. CDR3 sequence reads: CASSGSSRGYTF. DNA of the CDR3: TGTGCCAGCAGCGGATCCTCGCGGGGCTACACCTTC.

The chain combines TRBV11-2 with TRBJ2-3; no clear D gene. CDR3 size: 15 residues. V was pared by 1 base and J by 2 bases, with 10 bases between. Germline loops: CDR1 SGHAT, CDR2 FQNNGV. The CDR3 coding sequence is TGTGCCAGCAGCTTAGTTCTGGGAATCACAGATACGCAGTATTTT. Amino acids: CASSLVLGITDTQYF.

The chain has TRBV6-6 and TRBJ1-1; 8 positions match TRBD1. Germline V gene data show CDR1 as MNHNY and CDR2 as SVGAGI (reference sequence). The CDR3 spans 15 residues. Trimming removed 7 bases from V and 6 bases from J; junction bases left unmatched: 13. CDR3 sequence: CASTQGQVKLAEAFF. CDR3 DNA: TGTGCCAGCACCCAGGGACAGGTAAAGCTCGCTGAAGCTTTCTTT.

The V call is TRBV10-2, the J call TRBJ2-3; D is possibly TRBD1 (6 bases). Trimming removed 4 bases at V and 1 base at J, with 18 bases between. The CDR3 consists of 17 residues. Germline loops: CDR1 WSHSY, CDR2 SAAADI. The CDR3 DNA follows: TGCGCCAGCAGTGTCACAGGGCCTTCAACCGGCACAGATACGCAGTATTTT. This encodes CASSVTGPSTGTDTQYF.

This sequence joins TRBV6-4 and TRBJ2-1; maybe TRBD2 (6 bases). Germline V CDR1 and CDR2: MRHNA, SNTAGT. The CDR3 consists of 15 residues. V was trimmed by 5 bases and J by 0 bases, leaving 11 bases between them. CDR3 residues: CASSRAGYSYNEQFF. In DNA, the CDR3 is TGTGCCAGCAGTCGCGCGGGATACTCCTACAATGAGCAGTTCTTC.

V gene TRBV6-6 combines with J gene TRBJ2-5; possibly TRBD2 for D (6 bases). The V gene lost 6 bases and the J gene lost 2 bases, with 16 bases spanning the gap. There are 15 residues in the CDR3. Germline CDR1 MNHNY, CDR2 SVGAGI (reference sequence). CDR3 sequence (DNA): TGTGCCAGCAGGGCATCTAACCGGGGGCAAGAGACCCAGTACTTC. Protein sequence: CASRASNRGQETQYF.

A note on this clone: One end of the junction is discordant with germline, which a read error may explain. CDR3 coding DNA: TGTGCCAGCAGTGAAGGGGGCGGGAGGGCCGACTTC. It is translated as CASSEGGGRADF. The chain employs TRBV2 and TRBJ2-5, with 9 bases aligning to TRBD2. Germline CDR1 is SNHLY and CDR2 is FYNNEI. The CDR3 consists of 12 residues.

The chain is built from TRBV7-2 and TRBJ2-6; D is ambiguous. Germline-derived CDR1 and CDR2 are SGHTA and FQGNSA. Between the trimmed V and J ends, which lost 3 bases and 4 bases, there was a span of 1 base. CDR3 length: 12 residues. The CDR3 spells CASSFGANVLTF. For the CDR3, the DNA is TGTGCCAGCAGCTTCGGGGCCAACGTCCTGACTTTC.

J is TRBJ2-7 and V is TRBV5-1, with D perhaps matching TRBD2 (5 bases). The CDR3 has 15 residues. Trimming shortened V by 1 base and J by 0 bases, and 11 bases separated the two germline ends. Germline V gene lookup returns CDR1 SGHRS and CDR2 YFSETQ. CDR3 region: CASSLQSGSSYEQYF. The DNA for the CDR3 is TGCGCCAGCAGCTTGCAAAGCGGAAGCTCCTACGAGCAGTACTTC. The variable domain in full, with the rest retrieved from reference TRBV5-1 and TRBJ2-7, is KAGVTQTPRYLIKTRGQQVTLSCSPISGHRSVSWYQQTPGQGLQFLFEYFSETQRNKGNFPGRFSGRQFSNSRSEMNVSTLELGDSALYLCASSLQSGSSYEQYFGPGTRLTVT.

This chain uses TRBV19 with TRBJ2-1, with 9 bases identical to TRBD1. The CDR3 covers 15 residues. After removal of 6 bases from V and 7 bases from J, the junction contained 10 bases not matched to a gene. CDR1 LNHDA and CDR2 SQIVND come from the germline V gene (reference sequence). This chain's CDR3 is CASSLGQGLRNEQFF. The DNA of the CDR3 is TGTGCCAGTAGCCTGGGACAGGGTCTCAGGAATGAGCAGTTCTTC.

The rearrangement links TRBV5-1 to TRBJ2-1; 7 bases align to TRBD1. The germline gives CDR1 SGHRS, CDR2 YFSETQ. The CDR3 runs 17 residues. The ends lost 4 bases at V and 5 bases at J; junction bases unmatched: 15. As DNA, the CDR3 is TGCGCCAGCAGCAAAGGGCGGACAGGTAGTAGCCACAATGAGCAGTTCTTC. Translating gives CASSKGRTGSSHNEQFF. Full variable domain (rest looked up from reference TRBV5-1 and TRBJ2-1): KAGVTQTPRYLIKTRGQQVTLSCSPISGHRSVSWYQQTPGQGLQFLFEYFSETQRNKGNFPGRFSGRQFSNSRSEMNVSTLELGDSALYLCASSKGRTGSSHNEQFFGPGTRLTVL.

The chain carries TRBV6-5 and TRBJ2-7; no clear D. V gave up 2 bases and J gave up 5 bases, with 4 bases separating them. Germline V gene data show CDR1 as MNHEY and CDR2 as SVGAGI. The CDR3 has 11 residues. The CDR3 DNA reads as TGTGCCAGCAGTTACCTTCACGAGCAGTACTTC. Translation: CASSYLHEQYF.

In this sample, this clone turned up once. This sequence joins TRBV18 and TRBJ2-3; 7 bases are shared with TRBD2. Germline CDR1 is KGHSH and CDR2 is LQKENI. Trimming removed 1 base from V and 4 bases from J; junction bases left unmatched: 2. The length of the CDR3 is 14 residues. CDR3 amino acids: CASSPRGGADTQYF. In DNA, the CDR3 is TGTGCCAGCTCACCACGGGGGGGTGCAGATACGCAGTATTTT.

This clone has a handful of counts. The chain combines TRBV5-6 with TRBJ1-2; 8 bases line up with TRBD1. With 2 bases clipped from V and 7 bases from J, the junction kept 7 bases outside the gene matches. The germline V gene encodes CDR1 SGHDT and CDR2 YYEEEE. This CDR3 contains 14 residues. CDR3 protein: CASSFPTGAGGYTF. In DNA, the CDR3 is TGTGCCAGCAGCTTCCCGACAGGGGCAGGTGGCTACACCTTC.

To note about this clone: The sample contains more than one DNA sequence encoding this CDR3. CDR3 sequence: CASSDSGSNQPQHF. The DNA of the CDR3 is TGTGCCAGCAGTGATAGCGGCAGCAATCAGCCCCAGCATTTT. V is TRBV6-1 and J is TRBJ1-5; unclear D gene. V shed 3 bases and J shed 1 base, with 7 bases lying between them. This CDR3 has 14 residues. Per the germline V gene, CDR1 is MNHNS and CDR2 is SASEGT.

This chain links TRBV9 with TRBJ2-1, with a tentative D call TRBD1 (5 bases). The CDR3 runs to 15 residues. V was shortened by 0 bases and J by 8 bases, with 15 bases between the two germline ends. Germline CDR1 SGDLS, CDR2 YYNGEE. This CDR3 reads CASSVVGAGRDEQFF. The DNA of the CDR3 is TGTGCCAGCAGCGTAGTTGGGGCAGGAAGGGATGAGCAGTTCTTC.

The rearrangement uses TRBV19 and TRBJ1-5; D unclear. The CDR3 sequence is 13 residues long. Per germline, CDR1 LNHDA and CDR2 SQIVND (reference sequence). Trimming shortened V by 5 bases and J by 6 bases, and 11 bases separated the two germline ends. The CDR3 loop is CASSRGVGQPQHF. CDR3 nucleotides: TGTGCCAGTAGTCGTGGGGTGGGTCAGCCCCAGCATTTT.

This chain uses TRBV20-1 with TRBJ2-7; perhaps TRBD2 as D (5 bases). CDR1 is DFQATT, CDR2 SNEGSKA, per germline (reference sequence). This CDR3 comprises 11 residues. The V end lost 5 bases, the J end lost 6 bases, and 11 bases lay between the germline ends. CDR3 amino acids: CSAGDYSEQYF. In nucleotides, the CDR3 is TGCAGTGCTGGCGACTACTCCGAGCAGTACTTC.

In DNA, the CDR3 is TGTGCCAGCAGTTTAAATCGTTGGCTGGGCCTAGAGACCCAGTACTTC. It codes for CASSLNRWLGLETQYF. This chain joins TRBV27 and TRBJ2-5, with no clear D. The CDR3 sequence is 16 residues long. V lost 2 bases, J lost 4 bases, and 17 bases lay in between. Germline-derived CDR1 and CDR2 are MNHEY and SMNVEV (reference sequence).

The gene calls are TRBV10-3 and TRBJ2-1; D call uncertain. The V end was cut by 2 bases, the J end by 0 bases, with 8 bases between. The germline gives CDR1 ENHRY, CDR2 SYGVKD. The CDR3 is 15 residues long. DNA for the CDR3: TGTGCCATCAGTGAGCCGACGAGCTCCTACAATGAGCAGTTCTTC. Its translation is CAISEPTSSYNEQFF.

This rearrangement joins TRBV4-3 to TRBJ2-1; D remains unclear. The CDR3 sequence is 13 residues long. V was clipped by 0 bases and J by 9 bases, with 9 bases between them. Germline V gene data show CDR1 as LGHNA and CDR2 as YSLEER. The CDR3 DNA follows: TGCGCCAGCAGCCAAGATTTCGTGACTGAGCAGTTCTTC. Residues: CASSQDFVTEQFF.

This sequence joins TRBV2 and TRBJ2-7, with TRBD1 matching 8 bases. Germline V CDR1 and CDR2: SNHLY, FYNNEI. The CDR3 loop spans 13 amino acids. V was clipped by 6 bases and J by 3 bases; unmatched bases: 4. The CDR3: CASRAGGFYEQYF. The DNA of the CDR3 is TGTGCCAGCAGAGCAGGGGGCTTCTACGAGCAGTACTTC. The full variable domain, in which reference TRBV2 and TRBJ2-7 provide the parts outside the CDR3, is EPEVTQTPSHQVTQMGQEVILRCVPISNHLYFYWYRQILGQKVEFLVSFYNNEISEKSEIFDDQFSVERPDGSNFTLKIRSTKLEDSAMYFCASRAGGFYEQYFGPGTRLTVT.

V is TRBV21-1 and J is TRBJ1-2. TRBV21-1 is a pseudogene. CDR3 length: 20 residues. The CDR3 here is CASPLRGLEGKGWIGNGYTF. CDR3 DNA: TGTGCCAGCCCTCTCCGAGGACTTGAGGGTAAAGGGTGGATAGGGAATGGCTACACCTTC.